What follows are 27 T cell receptor beta chains derived from one specimen sequenced in a study of T cell changes during pregnancy in multiple sclerosis. Libraries were prepared by immunoSEQ multiplex PCR; TCRdb keeps only in-frame clonotypes and omits some of them. Here the sample spans 75,000 to 95,000 clones, approximately 90% being singletons. Sequencing used peripheral blood, obtained before pregnancy. The receptor source for this set is a female donor with multiple sclerosis, enrolled in a pregnancy study.

V and J are TRBV7-3 and TRBJ2-3; TRBD2 aligns across 8 bases. The CDR3 is made up of 17 amino acids. The junction had 8 bases not matched to a gene; V was cut back by 1 base and J by 2 bases. Germline V CDR1 and CDR2: SGHTA, FQGTGA. The chain's CDR3 is CASSLIGRRGVTDTQYF. The CDR3 region has the DNA TGTGCCAGCAGCTTAATAGGGCGGCGGGGGGTCACAGATACGCAGTATTTT.

The V gene is TRBV5-5, the J gene TRBJ2-7, with D possibly TRBD2 on 5 matching bases. V was pared by 4 bases and J by 2 bases, with 16 bases between. The CDR3 has 15 residues. Per the germline V gene, CDR1 is SGHKS and CDR2 is YYEKEE (reference sequence). The CDR3 nucleotides are TGTGCCAGCAGCCCCCGGTCCCACGGGGCCTACGAGCAGTACTTC. Residues: CASSPRSHGAYEQYF.

V usage is TRBV29-1 and J usage is TRBJ2-2; 7 positions match TRBD1. Germline V gene lookup returns CDR1 SQVTM and CDR2 ANQGSEA. The CDR3 has 15 residues. J lost 2 bases, V lost 7 bases, and 10 bases had no gene match. This CDR3 is CSATQGSRNTGELFF. CDR3 nucleotides: TGCAGCGCAACACAGGGGTCACGAAACACCGGGGAGCTGTTTTTT.

This clone was picked up one time. The rearrangement links TRBV6-6 to TRBJ1-3, with 9 bases identical to TRBD1. Germline V gene data show CDR1 as MNHNY and CDR2 as SVGAGI (reference sequence). Losses at the gene ends were 6 bases for V and 3 bases for J; bases not matched to a gene: 6. This CDR3 has 15 residues. CDR3 DNA sequence: TGTGCCAGCAGCAAACAGGGGGCTAGTGGAAACACCATATATTTT. Translating it yields CASSKQGASGNTIYF.

The chain carries TRBV29-1 and TRBJ1-1, with 9 bases identical to TRBD1. The trim removed 7 bases at V and 5 bases at J, leaving 8 bases unmatched. This CDR3 contains 13 residues. Germline lookup yields CDR1 SQVTM and CDR2 ANQGSEA. CDR3 DNA sequence: TGCAGCGCATTACAGGGGGCTGGTACTGAAGCTTTCTTT. Encoded protein: CSALQGAGTEAFF.

This rearrangement joins TRBV9 to TRBJ2-3; 8 bases map to TRBD1. The CDR3 totals 15 residues. V shed 2 bases, J shed 5 bases, and the junction held 7 bases outside the gene matches. Germline CDR1 is SGDLS and CDR2 is YYNGEE. CDR3 sequence reads: CASSVQGAQRDTQYF. CDR3 nucleotide sequence: TGTGCCAGCAGCGTCCAGGGGGCGCAGAGAGATACGCAGTATTTT.

There are a few counts of this clone. V and J are TRBV9 and TRBJ2-1; 8 positions match TRBD1. With V trimmed by 0 bases and J by 6 bases, 8 bases remained unmatched. Germline V gene data show CDR1 as SGDLS and CDR2 as YYNGEE. The length of the CDR3 is 16 residues. The CDR3, as DNA: TGTGCCAGCAGCGTAGCCGGGACAGGTTTGGGCAATGAGCAGTTCTTC. Amino acids: CASSVAGTGLGNEQFF.

The chain carries TRBV25-1 and TRBJ2-6, with TRBD1 identical over 8 bases. The CDR3 runs to 17 residues. The V gene end was trimmed by 5 bases and the J gene end by 3 bases; junction bases not matched to a gene: 9. In germline, CDR1 is MGHDK, CDR2 SYGVNS. The chain's CDR3 is CASSPGQAHGGANVLTF. CDR3 sequence (DNA): TGTGCCAGCAGTCCGGGACAGGCCCACGGTGGGGCCAACGTCCTGACTTTC.

This clone was recorded only once. The chain links TRBV29-1 to TRBJ1-2, with 8 bases matching TRBD1. V dropped 7 bases and J dropped 1; count of bases not matched to a gene: 8. The CDR3 is 14 residues long. Germline V lookup: CDR1 SQVTM, CDR2 ANQGSEA. The CDR3 bases are TGCAGCGGGGCCGGGACAGGCGGTAACTATGGCTACACCTTC. The encoded protein is CSGAGTGGNYGYTF.

CDR3 DNA: TGCGCCAGCAGCTTTAACAGGGTGGTAGAGACCCAGTACTTC. Protein: CASSFNRVVETQYF. The rearrangement joins TRBV5-1 to TRBJ2-5, with D perhaps TRBD1 (6 bases). The germline gives CDR1 SGHRS, CDR2 YFSETQ. The CDR3 is 14 residues long. V lost 2 bases, J lost 4 bases, and 12 bases lay in between. Variable domain in full (rest from reference TRBV5-1 and TRBJ2-5): KAGVTQTPRYLIKTRGQQVTLSCSPISGHRSVSWYQQTPGQGLQFLFEYFSETQRNKGNFPGRFSGRQFSNSRSEMNVSTLELGDSALYLCASSFNRVVETQYFGPGTRLLVL.

The rearrangement joins TRBV6-4 to TRBJ1-1; D is uncertain. The CDR3 is 16 residues long. Germline values: CDR1 MRHNA, CDR2 SNTAGT. Trimming left V 5 bases short and J 1 base short, with 17 bases between. Here the CDR3 reads CASSKTRNHQNTEAFF. In DNA form, the CDR3 reads TGTGCCAGCAGTAAAACCAGGAACCACCAGAACACTGAAGCTTTCTTT.

This chain links TRBV25-1 with TRBJ1-2; the D gene is possibly TRBD1 (5 bases). Germline V lookup: CDR1 MGHDK, CDR2 SYGVNS. Between the trimmed V and J ends, which lost 5 bases and 4 bases, there was a span of 17 bases. CDR3 length: 15 amino acids. The CDR3 spells CASSTGEGRSYGYTF. CDR3 nucleotide sequence: TGTGCCAGCAGTACTGGGGAGGGGAGGAGCTATGGCTACACCTTC.

J is TRBJ1-1 and V is TRBV6-5; tentative D call: TRBD1 (5 bases). The CDR3 spans 15 residues. Germline CDR1 MNHEY, CDR2 SVGAGI. V gave up 3 bases and J gave up 1 base, with 12 bases separating them. The CDR3 bases are TGTGCCAGCAGTTATTTTGATACAGGGAACACTGAAGCTTTCTTT. It codes for CASSYFDTGNTEAFF.

The chain couples TRBV6-6 to TRBJ1-4, with a possible D match to TRBD1 (6 bases). The germline V and J ends were trimmed by 0 bases and 3 bases, with 11 bases remaining between them. The CDR3 runs to 16 residues. From germline, CDR1 is MNHNY and CDR2 SVGAGI (reference sequence). In DNA, the CDR3 is TGTGCCAGCAGTTACTCAGGGACAAGGGCTAATGAAAAACTGTTTTTT. Translated: CASSYSGTRANEKLFF.

V is TRBV29-1 and J is TRBJ1-2; 7 bases line up with TRBD1. Per germline, CDR1 SQVTM and CDR2 ANQGSEA. V shed 6 bases, J shed 3 bases, and the junction held 16 bases outside the gene matches. CDR3 size: 16 residues. The CDR3 nucleotides are TGCAGCGTCCATGACACAGGGGCCCCACTGGACTATGGCTACACCTTC. Its protein product is CSVHDTGAPLDYGYTF.

The rearrangement links TRBV13 to TRBJ2-7; 9 positions agree with TRBD1. With 4 bases clipped from V and 2 bases from J, the junction kept 18 bases outside the gene matches. This CDR3 has 19 residues. Germline V CDR1 and CDR2: PRHDT, FYEKMQ (reference sequence). The CDR3 DNA is TGTGCCAGCAGCTCCCGAACGGGACAGGGAGGACGAGGGACCTACGAGCAGTACTTC. As protein: CASSSRTGQGGRGTYEQYF.

The chain links TRBV5-4 to TRBJ2-7, with TRBD2 matching over 10 bases. Germline trimming cut 2 bases from V and 0 bases from J; bases unmatched to any gene: 2. CDR3 size: 15 residues. Germline loops: CDR1 SGHNT, CDR2 YYREEE (reference sequence). CDR3 amino acids: CASSLLAGSSYEQYF. CDR3 coding DNA: TGTGCCAGCAGCTTACTAGCGGGGTCCTCCTACGAGCAGTACTTC.

V and J are TRBV5-1 and TRBJ2-7; the match to TRBD1 covers 7 bases. J lost 7 bases, V lost 5 bases, and 15 bases had no gene match. The CDR3 length is 15 residues. Germline loops: CDR1 SGHRS, CDR2 YFSETQ. CDR3 protein: CASSSTPGQNPEQYF. The DNA of the CDR3 is TGCGCCAGCAGTTCTACTCCGGGACAGAACCCAGAGCAGTACTTC.

The chain uses TRBV27 and TRBJ2-1, with D unresolved. In germline, CDR1 is MNHEY, CDR2 SMNVEV (reference sequence). Trimming took 3 bases from V and 6 from J, leaving 12 bases between them. This CDR3 region has 14 residues. The CDR3 nucleotides are TGTGCCAGCAGTTTTCTTCCCCCCCGCAATGAGCAGTTCTTC. Amino acid sequence: CASSFLPPRNEQFF.

V gene TRBV27 combines with J gene TRBJ2-7; maybe TRBD2 (6 bases). V lost 8 bases and J lost 0, with 14 bases in between. The V gene's germline CDR1 is MNHEY and CDR2 SMNVEV (reference sequence). The CDR3 length is 14 residues. The CDR3 DNA follows: TGTGCCAGCCATCGGCCGGGGGTCTCCTACGAGCAGTACTTC. It specifies CASHRPGVSYEQYF.

V gene TRBV7-9 combines with J gene TRBJ2-5, with 9 bases matching TRBD2. Germline V gene lookup returns CDR1 SEHNR and CDR2 FQNEAQ (reference sequence). The CDR3 has 15 residues. With 6 bases clipped from V and 1 base from J, the junction kept 6 bases outside the gene matches. CDR3: CASSRTSGFQETQYF. For the CDR3, the DNA is TGTGCCAGCAGTCGAACTAGCGGGTTCCAAGAGACCCAGTACTTC.

The chain employs TRBV6-6 and TRBJ2-3; 7 nucleotides agree with TRBD2. The V segment lost 5 bases and the J segment 0 bases; nucleotides outside the gene matches: 5. The CDR3 totals 15 residues. The germline gives CDR1 MNHNY, CDR2 SVGAGI (reference sequence). DNA of the CDR3: TGTGCCAGCAGTAGGGGACTAACGAGCACAGATACGCAGTATTTT. This translates into CASSRGLTSTDTQYF.

The chain has TRBV11-1 and TRBJ2-7, with 7 bases identical to TRBD2. The germline V gene has CDR1 SGHAT and CDR2 FQDESV (reference sequence). Trimming cost V 0 bases and J 4 bases; bases outside gene matches: 3. The CDR3 is 14 residues long. The CDR3 DNA sequence: TGTGCCAGCAGCTTAGCGATCGGGGGGTACGAGCAGTACTTC. Translating gives CASSLAIGGYEQYF.

This chain uses TRBV7-9 with TRBJ1-2; no firm D call. The ends were cut back, 3 bases at V and 7 bases at J, with 12 bases in the middle. This CDR3 region has 13 residues. Germline V gene data show CDR1 as SEHNR and CDR2 as FQNEAQ (reference sequence). CDR3 nucleotides: TGTGCCAGCAGCTTGGGCCCAAGTCGTGGCTACACCTTC. Protein product: CASSLGPSRGYTF. The full variable domain, with the rest looked up from reference TRBV7-9 and TRBJ1-2, is DTGVSQNPRHKITKRGQNVTFRCDPISEHNRLYWYRQTLGQGPEFLTYFQNEAQLEKSRLLSDRFSAERPKGSFSTLEIQRTEQGDSAMYLCASSLGPSRGYTFGSGTRLTVV.

J is TRBJ1-4 and V is TRBV19; D is unresolved. The V gene's germline CDR1 is LNHDA and CDR2 SQIVND (reference sequence). V lost 6 bases to trimming and J lost 8 bases, with 10 bases between them. This CDR3 spans 12 amino acids. The CDR3 DNA reads as TGTGCCAGTAGCTTTTACCGGGAAAAACTGTTTTTT. This gives the protein CASSFYREKLFF.

V gene TRBV30 combines with J gene TRBJ1-1, with a tentative D call TRBD1 (6 bases). The CDR3 contains 13 residues. In germline, CDR1 is GTSNPN, CDR2 SVGIG (reference sequence). The V and J ends lost 0 bases and 6 bases respectively, with 11 bases between them. As DNA, the CDR3 is TGTGCCTGGAGTGTGAGGGGGAGAGCTGAAGCTTTCTTT. This sequence encodes CAWSVRGRAEAFF.

This clone is a singleton in its sample. This chain uses TRBV7-9 with TRBJ2-7; 10 positions match TRBD2. The germline V gene has CDR1 SEHNR and CDR2 FQNEAQ (reference sequence). The V and J ends lost 4 bases and 0 bases, in that order; junction bases with no gene match: 12. There are 18 residues in the CDR3. As DNA, the CDR3 is TGTGCCAGCAGCTCCCTAGGGCTAGCGGGAGTCCACTCCTACGAGCAGTACTTC. Protein sequence: CASSSLGLAGVHSYEQYF.